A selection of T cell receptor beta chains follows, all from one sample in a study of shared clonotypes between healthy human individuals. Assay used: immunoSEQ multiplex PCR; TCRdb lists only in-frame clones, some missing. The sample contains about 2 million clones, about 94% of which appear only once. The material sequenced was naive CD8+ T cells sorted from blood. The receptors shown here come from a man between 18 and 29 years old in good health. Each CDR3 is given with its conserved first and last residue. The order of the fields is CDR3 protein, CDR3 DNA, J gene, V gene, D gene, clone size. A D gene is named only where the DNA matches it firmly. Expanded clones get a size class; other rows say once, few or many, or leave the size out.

cdr3_aa: CASSFGTGGYEQYF
cdr3_nt: TGCGCCAGCAGCTTCGGGACAGGGGGGTACGAGCAGTACTTC
j_call: TRBJ2-7
v_call: TRBV5-1
d_call: TRBD1
clone_size: .

cdr3_aa: CASSLRDLVENTIYF
cdr3_nt: TGTGCCAGCAGCCTCCGGGACCTGGTCGAAAACACCATATATTTT
j_call: TRBJ1-3
v_call: TRBV5-5
d_call: .
clone_size: .

cdr3_aa: CASWGLENEQFF
cdr3_nt: TGTGCCAGCTGGGGCTTGGAGAATGAGCAGTTCTTC
j_call: TRBJ2-1
v_call: TRBV19
d_call: .
clone_size: .

cdr3_aa: CASSLLTDQETQYF
cdr3_nt: TGTGCCAGCAGCTTATTAACCGACCAAGAGACCCAGTACTTC
j_call: TRBJ2-5
v_call: TRBV7-3
d_call: .
clone_size: .

cdr3_aa: CASSPGTSGELFF
cdr3_nt: TGCGCCAGCAGCCCAGGGACATCCGGGGAGCTGTTTTTT
j_call: TRBJ2-2
v_call: TRBV4-1
d_call: .
clone_size: .

cdr3_aa: CASILGLAGGREQFF
cdr3_nt: TGTGCCAGCATCCTGGGACTAGCGGGGGGGCGTGAGCAGTTCTTC
j_call: TRBJ2-1
v_call: TRBV6-1
d_call: TRBD2
clone_size: .

cdr3_aa: CASTWRGDNEQFF
cdr3_nt: TGTGCCAGCACGTGGAGGGGTGACAATGAGCAGTTCTTC
j_call: TRBJ2-1
v_call: TRBV27
d_call: .
clone_size: .

cdr3_aa: CASSPGTYNEQFF
cdr3_nt: TGTGCCAGCAGTCCGGGGACCTACAATGAGCAGTTCTTC
j_call: TRBJ2-1
v_call: TRBV27
d_call: .
clone_size: .

cdr3_aa: CASSSEGGGSYEQYF
cdr3_nt: TGCGCCAGCAGCTCGGAGGGCGGGGGGAGCTACGAGCAGTACTTC
j_call: TRBJ2-7
v_call: TRBV5-1
d_call: TRBD2
clone_size: .

cdr3_aa: CASSPDSYNEQFF
cdr3_nt: TGTGCCAGCAGCCCCGACAGTTACAATGAGCAGTTCTTC
j_call: TRBJ2-1
v_call: TRBV7-3
d_call: .
clone_size: .

cdr3_aa: CARSWDVDSQETQYF
cdr3_nt: TGTGCCAGAAGCTGGGACGTGGACAGCCAAGAGACCCAGTACTTC
j_call: TRBJ2-5
v_call: TRBV5-3
d_call: .
clone_size: .

cdr3_aa: CASSTPWREGSYEQYF
cdr3_nt: TGTGCCAGTAGTACCCCTTGGCGGGAGGGCTCCTACGAGCAGTACTTC
j_call: TRBJ2-7
v_call: TRBV19
d_call: TRBD2
clone_size: .

cdr3_aa: CASSPAVWQSYEQYF
cdr3_nt: TGCGCCAGCAGCCCCGCGGTATGGCAGTCCTACGAGCAGTACTTC
j_call: TRBJ2-7
v_call: TRBV5-1
d_call: .
clone_size: .

cdr3_aa: CASGGDNGAYTF
cdr3_nt: TGTGCCAGCGGGGGGGACAACGGTGCCTACACCTTC
j_call: TRBJ1-2
v_call: TRBV27
d_call: .
clone_size: .

cdr3_aa: CASSLGGPYNEQFF
cdr3_nt: TGCGCCAGCAGCTTGGGGGGGCCCTACAATGAGCAGTTCTTC
j_call: TRBJ2-1
v_call: TRBV5-1
d_call: .
clone_size: .

cdr3_aa: CASSPPAGSSYEQYF
cdr3_nt: TGTGCCAGCAGCCCGCCGGCGGGGAGCTCCTACGAGCAGTACTTC
j_call: TRBJ2-7
v_call: TRBV5-6
d_call: .
clone_size: .

cdr3_aa: CASRGGDTFSYEQYF
cdr3_nt: TGTGCCAGCAGGGGGGGGGACACCTTTTCCTACGAGCAGTACTTC
j_call: TRBJ2-7
v_call: TRBV6-5
d_call: .
clone_size: once

cdr3_aa: CAISAPGQGFYEQYF
cdr3_nt: TGTGCCATCAGCGCTCCGGGACAGGGGTTCTACGAGCAGTACTTC
j_call: TRBJ2-7
v_call: TRBV10-3
d_call: TRBD1
clone_size: once

cdr3_aa: CASSPSGVAGTYNEQFF
cdr3_nt: TGCGCCAGCAGCCCCTCAGGGGTAGCGGGGACCTACAATGAGCAGTTCTTC
j_call: TRBJ2-1
v_call: TRBV10-1
d_call: TRBD2
clone_size: .

cdr3_aa: CAWSVFQNTEAFF
cdr3_nt: TGTGCCTGGAGTGTCTTTCAGAACACTGAAGCTTTCTTT
j_call: TRBJ1-1
v_call: TRBV30
d_call: .
clone_size: .

cdr3_aa: CATLQGGGTEAFF
cdr3_nt: TGTGCCACTCTACAGGGTGGTGGAACTGAAGCTTTCTTT
j_call: TRBJ1-1
v_call: TRBV19
d_call: .
clone_size: .

cdr3_aa: CASSQASEAAYEQYF
cdr3_nt: TGCGCCAGCAGCCAAGCATCAGAAGCGGCCTACGAGCAGTACTTC
j_call: TRBJ2-7
v_call: TRBV4-3
d_call: .
clone_size: .

cdr3_aa: CSVLAGAGTEAFF
cdr3_nt: TGCAGCGTTTTGGCAGGGGCGGGCACTGAAGCTTTCTTT
j_call: TRBJ1-1
v_call: TRBV29-1
d_call: .
clone_size: .

cdr3_aa: CASSLEGPGANSPLHF
cdr3_nt: TGTGCCAGCAGCTTAGAAGGGCCAGGAGCTAATTCACCCCTCCACTTT
j_call: TRBJ1-6
v_call: TRBV7-2
d_call: .
clone_size: .

cdr3_aa: CASSFVAGSYEQYF
cdr3_nt: TGTGCCAGCAGTTTTGTGGCAGGGTCCTACGAGCAGTACTTC
j_call: TRBJ2-7
v_call: TRBV28
d_call: .
clone_size: .

cdr3_aa: CASSPMTGVQETQYF
cdr3_nt: TGCGCCAGCAGCCCAATGACAGGGGTCCAAGAGACCCAGTACTTC
j_call: TRBJ2-5
v_call: TRBV4-1
d_call: TRBD1
clone_size: .

cdr3_aa: CASSPRDSGDEQYF
cdr3_nt: TGTGCCAGCAGTCCCCGGGATAGCGGGGACGAGCAGTACTTC
j_call: TRBJ2-7
v_call: TRBV27
d_call: TRBD2
clone_size: .

cdr3_aa: CASSQDIGTSNEQFF
cdr3_nt: TGCGCCAGCAGCCAAGATATTGGGACTAGCAATGAGCAGTTCTTC
j_call: TRBJ2-1
v_call: TRBV4-3
d_call: TRBD2
clone_size: .

cdr3_aa: CASSERDSGYEQYF
cdr3_nt: TGTGCCAGCAGTGAAAGGGACTCAGGCTACGAGCAGTACTTC
j_call: TRBJ2-7
v_call: TRBV6-1
d_call: .
clone_size: .

cdr3_aa: CASSQESWETQYF
cdr3_nt: TGTGCCAGCAGCCAAGAAAGTTGGGAGACCCAGTACTTC
j_call: TRBJ2-5
v_call: TRBV14
d_call: .
clone_size: .